The TCR beta chain under discussion was sequenced for a study of vaccination and CD4 T cells after COVID-19 (dated by TCRdb to 2021 to 2024). Regarding the study in general: SARS-CoV-2 positivity had been established in the convalescent patients by nasal swab PCR, and mild disease was recorded in nine of these patients and severe disease in one. The convalescent cohort included six males and four females, with two Hispanic individuals, seven Caucasians, two Asians and one multiracial person. Participants got two doses of the Pfizer-BioNTech BNT162b2 vaccine (n=8) or two doses of the Moderna mRNA-1273 vaccine (n=2). Post-COVID blood samples were collected from convalescent patients a median of around 100 days after diagnosis, with a range of about 35 to 161 days. Post-vaccine blood samples were taken a median of around 77 days after the second vaccine dose, with a range of 14 to 241 days. The cultures were stimulated with overlapping spike peptide pools from SARS-CoV-2 and from the common cold coronaviruses HCoV-NL63, HCoV-OC43 and HCoV-229E. As controls, cultures received a CEFX viral epitope pool (the positive control), an HIV-1 Nef peptide pool (the negative control), or no peptide at all. In roughly nine COVID-19 convalescent patients and several infection-naive healthy vaccine recipients, the spike-specific CD4+ TCR repertoire before mRNA vaccination was compared with the repertoire after mRNA vaccination.

Comment on this clonotype: What antigen it recognizes has not been identified. It has no much larger one-base neighbor in the sample; base qualities were not kept.

The treatment or condition label, read with the paper, signifies: approximately 10-day PBMC culture with coronavirus spike peptide pools or control peptides (ViraFEST assay). The ViraFEST assay, used in the study, expanded antigen-specific T cells with peptide pools and then identified the expanded clonotypes through TCR sequencing. Positive SARS-CoV-2 PCR tests in the convalescent patients dated from March to December 2020, before Alpha, Beta and Delta variants emerged in the United States. Approximately 2.1 million PBMCs per well were cultured in IMDM with approximately 4.9% human AB serum and 8 to 10 IU/ml IL-2, plus 10 ug/ml peptide pools. Half of the culture medium was replaced with fresh IL-2-containing medium on days 3 and 7. CD4+ T cells were isolated after around 9 days of culture through negative selection using the EasySep CD4+ T cell isolation kit. Ficoll-Paque Plus gradient centrifugation was used to isolate PBMCs from whole blood, and the isolated PBMCs were then either used fresh or cryopreserved at -140C. Each culture condition was generally run in triplicate wells.

Library generation was performed with PCR. DNA from cultured CD4+ T cells was subjected to TCR sequencing with the Oncomine TCR Beta short-read assay at the Johns Hopkins FTIC core. The QIAamp micro DNA kit was used to extract genomic DNA from the cultured CD4+ T cells. Oncomine TCR Beta libraries from cultured CD4+ T cells were pooled using unique dual indexes and sequenced on an Illumina iSeq 100. The authors' pipeline ran thus. Non-productive sequences were filtered out, and CDR3s that did not start with C, did not end with F or W, or were shorter than 7 amino acids were discarded. Antigen-specific clonotypes were identified with the MANAFEST web application by comparing peptide-stimulated wells with reference and other culture wells. To be called positive, a clone needed an FDR below 0.05, an odds ratio above 5, and a productive frequency above 0.1% in at least two of three replicate wells. Clonotypes that were significantly expanded in both SARS-CoV-2 spike wells and at least one common cold coronavirus spike condition were defined as cross-reactive. CDR3 homology was assessed with Levenshtein distances (stringdist) and unrooted phylogenetic trees (ape) in R version 3.6.1. TCRdb passed the public sequencing reads through fastp at Q25 and MiXCR, retaining productive beta sequences. Here each entry gathers all rows of one CDR3 protein and keeps the most common genes and DNA. For this entry, the V and J calls and clone size follow TCRdb and not the study's own pipeline. Counted in this sample were about 13,000 distinct CDR3 sequences; more than 55% of them appeared once. The ten largest make up about a fifth of the sample.

Overall study outcomes, separate from this receptor: In convalescent patients, a median approximately 86% of post-vaccine SARS-CoV-2-reactive clones were detected only after vaccination, and vaccine-specific priming was suggested by this finding. An increase in the median number of SARS-CoV-2-reactive clonotypes from 21 after infection to some 40 after vaccination was observed, but the change was not found to be significant. Of the vaccine-specific clones in convalescent patients, 304 of 307, or nearly all, reacted only to SARS-CoV-2 spike and did not cross-react with common cold coronaviruses. Relatively few convalescent patients were included in the study, and early timepoints after natural infection were not analyzed.

The CDR3 sequence holds 16 residues, the cysteine and phenylalanine included. Only CDR3 DNA is held: 48 bases, read in frame from base 1. At the junction V is shortened by 0 bases and J by 0 bases, with 11 bases in between. The germline V gene (reference sequence) gives CDR1 as DFQATT and CDR2 as SNEGSKA. The sample was cultured CD4+ T cells from blood, taken after SARS-CoV-2 vaccination. This receptor was obtained from a human donor with COVID-19. The chain is encoded by TRBV20-1 joined to TRBJ2-2; too little of a D gene remains to name it. Here is the DNA: TGCAGTGCTAGAGATCCCGCAGCCCCGAACACCGGGGAGCTGTTTTTT. This yields the protein CSARDPAAPNTGELFF.